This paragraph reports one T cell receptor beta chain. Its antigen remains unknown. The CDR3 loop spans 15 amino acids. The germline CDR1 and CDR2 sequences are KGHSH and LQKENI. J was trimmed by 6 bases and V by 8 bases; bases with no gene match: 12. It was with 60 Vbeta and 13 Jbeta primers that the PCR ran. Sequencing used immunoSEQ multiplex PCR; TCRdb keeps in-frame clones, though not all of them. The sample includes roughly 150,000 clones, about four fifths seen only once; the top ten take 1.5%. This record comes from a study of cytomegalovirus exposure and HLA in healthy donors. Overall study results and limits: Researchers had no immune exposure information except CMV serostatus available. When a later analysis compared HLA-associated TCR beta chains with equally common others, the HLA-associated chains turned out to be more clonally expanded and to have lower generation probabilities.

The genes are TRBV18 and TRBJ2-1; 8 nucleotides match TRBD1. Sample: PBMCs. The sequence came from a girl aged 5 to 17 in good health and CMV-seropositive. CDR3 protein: CASLLSQGAANEQFF. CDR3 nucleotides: TGTGCCAGCCTACTATCGCAGGGGGCGGCCAATGAGCAGTTCTTC.